A selection of T cell receptor beta chains follows, all from one sample in a study of control samples from healthy donors and cancer patients. Profiled with immunoSEQ multiplex PCR; TCRdb holds only in-frame clones, not every one. The sample consists of around 52,000 clones, 80% to 95% of them appearing once. The material sequenced was PBMCs. These receptor sequences come from a man aged 25 to 45 with colorectal cancer. The conserved cysteine and the conserved F or W are not part of the CDR3 here. A D gene is named only where the DNA matches it firmly.

j_call d_call v_call cdr3_aa
TRBJ1-2 . TRBV7-2 ASSLPPGVGDGYT
TRBJ2-7 TRBD2 TRBV5-4 ASSHGLAGYEQY
TRBJ1-6 . TRBV30 AWKPEYNSPLH
TRBJ2-7 . TRBV5-1 ASTGPTGEQY
TRBJ1-6 . TRBV3-1/TRBV3-2 ASSQETADNSPLH
TRBJ1-2 TRBD1 TRBV11-2 ASSPGQGMGYT
TRBJ2-3 TRBD1 TRBV29-1 SVEETGGSDTQY
TRBJ2-1 . TRBV20-1 SAFLVNEQF
TRBJ2-2 . TRBV5-4 ASSTENTGELF
TRBJ1-6 . TRBV4-3 ASSQDWGNSPLH
TRBJ2-2 . TRBV7-8 ASSLLEGGTGELF
TRBJ1-6 . TRBV27 ASSIQGYNSPLH
TRBJ2-7 TRBD1 TRBV19 ASTEGTAPYEQY
TRBJ1-4 . TRBV15 ATRWGLNEKLF
TRBJ1-1 . TRBV5-6 ASSRTGTFMAF
TRBJ2-3 . TRBV6-6 ASTGRSTDTQY
TRBJ1-2 . TRBV11-2 ASSRDSYWDGYT
TRBJ1-1 . TRBV7-2 ASSLYGPGGTEAF
TRBJ2-3 . TRBV11-2 ASSLTVPSSADTQY
TRBJ1-1 TRBD1 TRBV10-1 ASKHDRGQGNTEAF
TRBJ2-7 . TRBV10-1 ASSEGIPSYEQY
TRBJ1-6 . TRBV4-3 ASSQVRGSPLH
TRBJ2-2 TRBD1 TRBV6-5 ASRSPNQGAGELF
TRBJ2-6 . TRBV2 ASIGLTGANVLT
TRBJ2-1 TRBD2 TRBV2 ASSEWGTSGGRLDDNEQF
TRBJ1-2 . TRBV10-2 ASSESTDYGYT
TRBJ2-2 TRBD2 TRBV7-2 ASSRTSGGATGELF
TRBJ2-7 . TRBV9 ASSAPRDDGPYEQY
TRBJ2-7 TRBD1 TRBV18 ASSPRTGTEDEQY
TRBJ1-2 . TRBV6-1 ASSEPIRDGYT